This T cell receptor (beta chain) was captured in a study of blood T cells in healthy people across ages. Note on this clonotype: Antigen specificity is unknown.

The study's findings and limits: Compared with aged donors, long-lived donors showed fewer expanded clones, suggesting selection.

Primed by a sample-barcoded 5' primer and a J-beta primer mix, a second PCR proceeded for roughly 6 to 12 cycles. A tag from a template-switch adaptor with 12 random nucleotides marked each cDNA molecule. One entry per CDR3 protein, called by TCRdb with MiXCR from the 5' RACE reads. The sample has 550,000 to 700,000 distinct CDR3 sequences, about 25% seen once; the top ten hold approximately 18%. Isolation recovered at least 7 million PBMCs from every sample. The total RNA that was extracted per sample amounted to at least 5.5 micrograms. Material for sequencing was blood. The TCR originated in an older woman in good health.

CDR3 nucleotides: TGTGCCAGCAACAAAGTGGGACAGGAGACCCAGTACTTC. It specifies CASNKVGQETQYF. The V and J genes are TRBV11-1 and TRBJ2-1; 7 nucleotides line up with TRBD1. The DNA end is a closer match to TRBJ2-5, so the J assignment may be wrong. CDR1 is SGHAT and CDR2 is FQDESV in the germline V gene (reference sequence). The length of the CDR3 is 13 residues.